This T cell receptor beta chain was documented in a study of T cell responses to AZD1222 COVID-19 vaccine. Germline CDR1 is SGHNT and CDR2 is YYREEE (reference sequence). This CDR3 contains 11 residues. Of note for this clone: Compared with germline, one end of the junction differs, possibly owing to a read error.

Some clones are missing from TCRdb's copy, which holds only in-frame ones; the method was immunoSEQ multiplex PCR. The sample lists 85,000 to 100,000 clones; roughly 89% were seen once. This chain links TRBV5-4 with TRBJ2-1; 7 positions match TRBD2. The TCR originated in an adult who received the AZD1222 COVID-19 vaccine. Specimen: peripheral blood, collected 28 days after the second AZD1222 dose. The CDR3 DNA reads as TGTGCCAGCAGCTTCAGCGGGAACTTTGTCTTC. Translated: CASSFSGNFVF.